What follows are 9 T cell receptor beta chains derived from one specimen sequenced in a study of cytomegalovirus exposure and HLA in healthy donors. Use of 60 Vbeta and 13 Jbeta primers characterized the PCR. The protocol was immunoSEQ multiplex PCR, while the TCRdb copy is restricted to in-frame clones and leaves out a portion. The table includes about 130,000 clones, about 80% detected once. The sample was PBMCs. The source is a woman aged 45-60 years in good health and CMV-seronegative.

In its sample, this clone was seen a few times. V usage is TRBV28 and J usage is TRBJ2-3; D uncertain. Trimming stripped 3 bases from V and 4 bases from J, with 8 bases between. Germline loops: CDR1 MDHEN, CDR2 SYDVKM. The CDR3 covers 13 residues. In DNA form, the CDR3 reads TGTGCCAGCAGTTTCCTACGGTCAGATACGCAGTATTTT. Its translation is CASSFLRSDTQYF.

The chain links TRBV7-2 to TRBJ1-3; tentatively, D is TRBD1 (6 bases). The germline gives CDR1 SGHTA, CDR2 FQGNSA. The CDR3 sequence is 16 residues long. Trimming removed 2 bases at V and 0 bases at J, with 11 bases between. In DNA, the CDR3 is TGTGCCAGCAGCTTAATGGGGGCCTACTCTGGAAACACCATATATTTT. Translating it yields CASSLMGAYSGNTIYF.

For this clone: Other DNA variants within this sample encode the same CDR3. The V and J genes are TRBV2 and TRBJ2-5; D is perhaps TRBD1 (6 bases). Germline-derived CDR1 and CDR2 are SNHLY and FYNNEI. V shed 5 bases and J shed 5 bases, with 12 bases lying between them. The CDR3 is made up of 13 amino acids. CDR3 bases: TGTGCCAGCAGTCTGGACAGCGAGGAGACCCAGTACTTC. Its translation: CASSLDSEETQYF.

This chain connects TRBV4-1 to TRBJ2-1, with 10 bases aligning to TRBD2. CDR1 is MGHRA and CDR2 is YSYEKL in the germline V gene. V lost 2 bases to trimming and J lost 0 bases; unmatched junction nucleotides: 4. There are 17 residues in the CDR3. CDR3 nucleotides: TGCGCCAGCAGCCAAATTGCTAGCGGGAGCTCCTACAATGAGCAGTTCTTC. This sequence encodes CASSQIASGSSYNEQFF.

V is TRBV7-9 and J is TRBJ1-3, with D tentatively TRBD1 (5 bases). The CDR3 extends over 14 amino acids. The germline V and J ends were trimmed by 5 bases and 0 bases, with 8 bases remaining between them. CDR1 and CDR2 from the germline V gene are SEHNR and FQNEAQ (reference sequence). CDR3 protein: CASSPGGSGNTIYF. The CDR3 nucleotides are TGTGCCAGCAGCCCCGGGGGCTCTGGAAACACCATATATTTT.

Concerning this clone: One end of the junction is discordant with germline, which a read error may explain. Other DNA sequences in this specimen translate into the identical CDR3. The chain uses TRBV7-2 and TRBJ1-1; 7 bases align to TRBD1. From germline, CDR1 is SGHTA and CDR2 FQGNSA. This CDR3 has 16 amino acids. DNA for the CDR3: TGTGCCAGCAGCGCCCAACAGGGGATCGGGAACACTGAGGCTTTCTTT. Residues: CASSAQQGIGNTEAFF.

The CDR3 bases are TGTGCCAGCAGTTACCGGGGGGACTACGAGCAGTACTTC. Translation gives CASSYRGDYEQYF. The chain is built from TRBV6-6 and TRBJ2-7; 7 bases are shared with TRBD2. Looked up from germline, CDR1 is MNHNY and CDR2 is SVGAGI (reference sequence). The CDR3 spans 13 residues. The ends lost 2 bases at V and 3 bases at J; junction bases unmatched: 1.

This clone was picked up a small number of times. The rearrangement joins TRBV9 to TRBJ2-2; possibly TRBD1 for D (6 bases). The length of the CDR3 is 15 residues. Between the trimmed V and J ends, which lost 3 bases and 2 bases, there was a span of 11 bases. Germline loops: CDR1 SGDLS, CDR2 YYNGEE. In nucleotides, the CDR3 is TGTGCCAGCAGCGAGGATGGGACAAACACCGGGGAGCTGTTTTTT. Amino acid sequence: CASSEDGTNTGELFF.

The chain couples TRBV9 to TRBJ2-1; TRBD2 agrees at 7 bases. Germline V gene data show CDR1 as SGDLS and CDR2 as YYNGEE. The CDR3 is 16 amino acids. V gave up 4 bases and J gave up 9 bases; unmatched junction bases: 16. Written as DNA, the CDR3 is TGTGCCAGCAGCATTCCTCAGCGGGAAGAGATCACTGAGCAGTTCTTC. Protein product: CASSIPQREEITEQFF.